The 25 T cell receptor beta chains reported below all come from one sample, sequenced in a study of T cell changes during pregnancy in multiple sclerosis. Assay used: immunoSEQ multiplex PCR; TCRdb lists only in-frame clones, some missing. The table shows about 120,000 clones, with 80% to 95% occurring only once. The sample consisted of peripheral blood, taken before pregnancy. These receptors came from a female donor with multiple sclerosis, enrolled in a pregnancy study.

J is TRBJ1-3 and V is TRBV28, with unresolved D. Germline V CDR1 and CDR2: MDHEN, SYDVKM. V shed 2 bases and J shed 0 bases, with 8 bases lying between them. The CDR3 length is 15 residues. CDR3 sequence: CASSLAQNSGNTIYF. CDR3 in DNA: TGTGCCAGCAGTTTAGCACAGAACTCTGGAAACACCATATATTTT.

The CDR3 region is CASSLGQGLYSNQPQHF. In DNA form, the CDR3 reads TGCGCCAGCAGCTTGGGTCAGGGACTTTATAGCAATCAGCCCCAGCATTTT. This chain uses TRBV5-1 with TRBJ1-5, with D possibly TRBD1 on 5 matching bases. V shed 0 bases and J shed 0 bases, with 13 bases lying between them. The CDR3 length is 17 residues. The V gene's germline CDR1 is SGHRS and CDR2 YFSETQ.

The chain joins TRBV18 to TRBJ2-1; tentative D call: TRBD1 (7 bases). The CDR3 has 15 amino acids. The V end was cut by 3 bases, the J end by 6 bases, with 15 bases between. CDR1 and CDR2 from the germline V gene are KGHSH and LQKENI. The CDR3 sequence: CASSPRQGAGNEQFF. In nucleotides, the CDR3 is TGTGCCAGCTCACCCCGACAGGGAGCGGGCAATGAGCAGTTCTTC.

The J gene is TRBJ1-6, the V gene TRBV6-6; 11 bases agree with TRBD1. The ends lost 4 bases at V and 9 bases at J; junction bases unmatched: 2. The CDR3 is 14 residues long. CDR1 and CDR2 from the germline V gene are MNHNY and SVGAGI (reference sequence). CDR3 in DNA: TGTGCCAGCAGTTCTGGACAGGGGGCTTCACCCCTCCACTTT. This codes for CASSSGQGASPLHF.

This clone was detected only a few times. Other DNA sequences in this sample translate to the same CDR3. The chain combines TRBV11-2 with TRBJ1-2; 8 nucleotides match TRBD1. Germline CDR1 reads SGHAT; CDR2 reads FQNNGV. The V and J ends lost 4 bases and 5 bases, in that order; junction bases with no gene match: 3. The CDR3 covers 13 residues. This CDR3 is CASSSGQGYGYTF. As DNA, the CDR3 is TGTGCCAGCAGCTCCGGACAGGGATATGGCTACACCTTC. Together with reference TRBV11-2 and TRBJ1-2, the CDR3 gives the full variable domain: EAGVAQSPRYKIIEKRQSVAFWCNPISGHATLYWYQQILGQGPKLLIQFQNNGVVDDSQLPKDRFSAERLKGVDSTLKIQPAKLEDSAVYLCASSSGQGYGYTFGSGTRLTVV.

The V and J genes are TRBV7-9 and TRBJ2-3; D unresolved. Trimming took 4 bases from V and 2 from J, leaving 10 bases between them. In germline, CDR1 is SEHNR, CDR2 FQNEAQ (reference sequence). This CDR3 is 14 amino acids long. CDR3 in DNA: TGTGCCAGCAGCTCTGGAGCCCTCACAGATACGCAGTATTTT. Amino acids: CASSSGALTDTQYF.

This clone appeared a few times. The chain has TRBV28 and TRBJ1-2, with TRBD1 identical over 7 bases. CDR3 length equals 14 residues. Germline values: CDR1 MDHEN, CDR2 SYDVKM. J gave up 2 bases and V 4 bases, and 4 bases lay outside the gene matches. CDR3 loop: CASSSRGFNYGYTF. CDR3 nucleotides: TGTGCCAGCAGTTCCAGGGGGTTCAACTATGGCTACACCTTC.

The chain joins TRBV6-5 to TRBJ1-6; D ambiguous. The CDR3 is 13 residues long. Germline CDR1 MNHEY, CDR2 SVGAGI. Trimming took off 4 bases at V and 12 bases at J, with 13 bases between the two ends. As DNA, the CDR3 is TGTGCCAGCAGTTCAGATAGGAGGGTACCCCTCCACTTT. Amino acids: CASSSDRRVPLHF.

The V call is TRBV30, the J call TRBJ1-2; 9 nucleotides match TRBD1. The CDR3 is 16 amino acids. The germline gives CDR1 GTSNPN, CDR2 SVGIG (reference sequence). Germline trimming cut 2 bases from V and 6 bases from J; bases unmatched to any gene: 13. The CDR3 DNA reads TGTGCCTGGAGTCACCGAAGGGACAGGGTCGCGAATGGCTACACCTTC. It specifies CAWSHRRDRVANGYTF.

The V gene is TRBV27, the J gene TRBJ1-3; D unresolved. Per germline, CDR1 MNHEY and CDR2 SMNVEV (reference sequence). V was cut by 0 bases and J by 7 bases, with 13 bases left in between. This CDR3 comprises 15 residues. The CDR3 DNA sequence: TGTGCCAGCAGTTTATCGAAGGGAGGGTTGAACACCATATATTTT. This sequence encodes CASSLSKGGLNTIYF.

V and J are TRBV2 and TRBJ1-1; 7 bases line up with TRBD1. Trimming cost V 6 bases and J 3 bases; bases outside gene matches: 7. CDR1 and CDR2 (germline): SNHLY, FYNNEI. The CDR3 extends over 14 amino acids. CDR3 loop: CASRDRVEDTEAFF. The CDR3 nucleotides read TGTGCCAGCAGAGACAGGGTCGAGGACACTGAAGCTTTCTTT.

This chain uses TRBV5-1 with TRBJ2-6; 11 bases line up with TRBD1. V was clipped by 5 bases and J by 1 base; unmatched bases: 5. The V gene's germline CDR1 is SGHRS and CDR2 YFSETQ. This CDR3 contains 17 residues. DNA for the CDR3: TGCGCCAGCAGAAATGGACAGGGGGCATCTGGGGCCAACGTCCTGACTTTC. Amino acid sequence: CASRNGQGASGANVLTF.

This chain links TRBV30 with TRBJ2-7, with a weak D call TRBD1 (6 bases). CDR3 length: 14 amino acids. Trimming removed 2 bases from V and 2 bases from J, with 13 bases in between. Germline CDR1 and CDR2: GTSNPN and SVGIG (reference sequence). CDR3 coding DNA: TGTGCCTGGAGTCGGTGGACAGTGGCCTACGAGCAGTACTTC. It yields the protein CAWSRWTVAYEQYF.

The chain uses TRBV11-1 and TRBJ1-1; no reliable D call. The V gene lost 4 bases and the J gene lost 1 base, with 7 bases spanning the gap. The CDR3 loop spans 13 amino acids. Germline CDR1 and CDR2: SGHAT and FQDESV (reference sequence). CDR3 loop: CASSSRQNTEAFF. Here the CDR3 DNA reads TGTGCCAGCAGCTCCAGACAGAACACTGAAGCTTTCTTT. Full variable domain (remainder filled in from reference TRBV11-1 and TRBJ1-1): EAEVAQSPRYKITEKSQAVAFWCDPISGHATLYWYRQILGQGPELLVQFQDESVVDDSQLPKDRFSAERLKGVDSTLKIQPAELGDSAMYLCASSSRQNTEAFFGQGTRLTVV.

The chain is built from TRBV2 and TRBJ2-7, with unresolved D. The CDR3 loop spans 12 amino acids. Trimming removed 7 bases from V and 1 base from J, with 8 bases in between. The germline V gene encodes CDR1 SNHLY and CDR2 FYNNEI. CDR3 in amino acids: CASTSGSYEQYF. CDR3 nucleotide sequence: TGTGCCAGCACCTCAGGATCCTACGAGCAGTACTTC.

The rearrangement links TRBV5-3 to TRBJ1-1; D remains unclear. TRBV5-3 is an open reading frame whose function is uncertain. The CDR3 spans 15 residues. The V end was cut by 0 bases, the J end by 1 base, with 10 bases between. CDR3 bases: TGTGCCAGAAGCTTGGAATTAAAATGGAACACTGAAGCTTTCTTT. Encoded protein: CARSLELKWNTEAFF.

The chain is built from TRBV6-5 and TRBJ2-7; no definite D call. V gave up 5 bases and J gave up 0 bases, with 11 bases separating them. The CDR3 consists of 14 residues. Germline values: CDR1 MNHEY, CDR2 SVGAGI. The CDR3 bases are TGTGCCAGCAGTGACGGGTGGCTCTCCTACGAGCAGTACTTC. The encoded protein is CASSDGWLSYEQYF.

The chain combines TRBV4-2 with TRBJ1-1; TRBD1 matches at 7 bases. The CDR3 is 15 amino acids. Germline trimming cut 8 bases from V and 3 bases from J; bases unmatched to any gene: 12. Germline V gene data show CDR1 as LGHNA and CDR2 as YNFKEQ. The CDR3 nucleotides are TGTGCCAGCCTCCGACAGGGAATGAGGGACACTGAAGCTTTCTTT. As protein: CASLRQGMRDTEAFF.

The chain couples TRBV28 to TRBJ2-4; D ambiguous. Germline V gives CDR1 MDHEN, CDR2 SYDVKM. The CDR3 is made up of 14 amino acids. Trimming took off 2 bases at V and 2 bases at J, with 7 bases between the two ends. The CDR3 sequence is CASSLLRSKNIQYF. The CDR3 nucleotides read TGTGCCAGCAGTTTACTCAGGTCCAAAAACATTCAGTACTTC.

The chain's CDR3 is CASSMQGDGEQYF. The CDR3 nucleotides read TGTGCCAGTAGTATGCAGGGGGATGGGGAGCAGTACTTC. The chain recombines TRBV19 with TRBJ2-7; 7 nucleotides match TRBD1. The junction had 6 bases not matched to a gene; V was cut back by 3 bases and J by 7 bases. This CDR3 is built from 13 residues. CDR1 is LNHDA, CDR2 SQIVND, per germline (reference sequence).

The chain employs TRBV7-8 and TRBJ2-7; 14 bases align to TRBD2. V lost 5 bases to trimming and J lost 13 bases; unmatched junction nucleotides: 4. The CDR3 is 12 amino acids. Germline CDR1 reads SGHVS; CDR2 reads FQNEAQ. Here the CDR3 reads CASSRTSGGPYF. DNA of the CDR3: TGTGCCAGCAGCAGGACTAGCGGGGGGCCCTACTTC.

J is TRBJ1-1 and V is TRBV19; 9 bases map to TRBD1. The V gene end was trimmed by 5 bases and the J gene end by 6 bases; junction bases not matched to a gene: 10. Germline V gene data show CDR1 as LNHDA and CDR2 as SQIVND (reference sequence). The CDR3 has 15 amino acids. The CDR3: CASSLFGQGKAEAFF. For the CDR3, the DNA is TGTGCCAGTAGTTTATTCGGACAGGGGAAAGCTGAAGCTTTCTTT.

V usage is TRBV4-1 and J usage is TRBJ2-5; a possible D gene is TRBD2 (6 bases). Trimming took off 4 bases at V and 2 bases at J, with 11 bases between the two ends. In germline, CDR1 is MGHRA, CDR2 YSYEKL. The CDR3 has 14 amino acids. CDR3: CASSLGLQQETQYF. CDR3 coding DNA: TGCGCCAGCAGCCTGGGACTGCAGCAAGAGACCCAGTACTTC.

The chain recombines TRBV13 with TRBJ2-7, with TRBD2 identical over 7 bases. The CDR3 has 17 residues. J lost 0 bases, V lost 5 bases, and 13 bases had no gene match. Germline V gene lookup returns CDR1 PRHDT and CDR2 FYEKMQ (reference sequence). The CDR3 loop is CASSVRERDGNSYEQYF. CDR3 in DNA: TGTGCCAGCAGCGTCCGCGAGCGGGACGGAAACTCCTACGAGCAGTACTTC. Together with reference TRBV13 and TRBJ2-7, the CDR3 gives the full variable domain: AAGVIQSPRHLIKEKRETATLKCYPIPRHDTVYWYQQGPGQDPQFLISFYEKMQSDKGSIPDRFSAQQFSDYHSELNMSSLELGDSALYFCASSVRERDGNSYEQYFGPGTRLTVT.

The table lists this clone with a count of one. The chain is built from TRBV6-1 and TRBJ2-1; D is ambiguous. The CDR3 has 15 amino acids. Germline V gene data show CDR1 as MNHNS and CDR2 as SASEGT. V shed 4 bases and J shed 2 bases, with 12 bases lying between them. The CDR3 sequence is CASSGASRPYNEQFF. CDR3 nucleotides: TGTGCCAGCAGTGGGGCCAGTAGGCCCTACAATGAGCAGTTCTTC.